This TCR beta chain stems from a study of blood T cells in healthy people across ages. Study outcomes and limitations: Age showed a roughly linear inverse relationship with TCR beta diversity per million T cells. Reliance upon unsorted PBMCs precluded definitive naive versus antigen-experienced comparison. Correlation between TCR beta diversity and naive T cell percentage was strong.

This CDR3 contains 15 residues. The germline V gene encodes CDR1 MNHNS and CDR2 SASEGT. The count of this clonotype is one. Its antigen remains unidentified. The second PCR ran about 6 to 12 cycles with a sample-barcoded 5' primer and J-beta primers. Tags on each cDNA molecule came from a template-switch adaptor with 12 random nucleotides. TCRdb used MiXCR to reprocess the 5' RACE reads, holding one entry per CDR3 protein. This sample yields 780,000 or so distinct CDR3 sequences, of which roughly three fifths are seen a single time; approximately 24% belongs to the top ten. The sequence came from a man in his forties in good health. The rearrangement uses TRBV6-1 and TRBJ2-5; 8 nucleotides align to TRBD1. Judging by the DNA end, TRBJ2-1 fits better; the J call may be wrong. The sequenced sample consisted of blood. As DNA, the CDR3 is TGTGCCAGCCAACGGACAGGGAGCGGCCAAGAGACCCAGTTCTTC. The encoded protein is CASQRTGSGQETQFF.